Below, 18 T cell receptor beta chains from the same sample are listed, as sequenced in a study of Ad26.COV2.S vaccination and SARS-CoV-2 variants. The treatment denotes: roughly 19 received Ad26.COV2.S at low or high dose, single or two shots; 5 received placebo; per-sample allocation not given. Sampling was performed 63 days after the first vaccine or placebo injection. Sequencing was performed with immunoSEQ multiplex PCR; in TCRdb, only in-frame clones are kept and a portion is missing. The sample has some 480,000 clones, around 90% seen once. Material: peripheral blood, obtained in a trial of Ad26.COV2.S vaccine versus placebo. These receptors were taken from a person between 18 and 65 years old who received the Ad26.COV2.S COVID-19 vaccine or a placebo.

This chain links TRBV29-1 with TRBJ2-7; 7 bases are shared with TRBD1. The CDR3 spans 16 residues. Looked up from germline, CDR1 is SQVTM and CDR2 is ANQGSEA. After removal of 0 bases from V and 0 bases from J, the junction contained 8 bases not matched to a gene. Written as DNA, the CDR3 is TGCAGCGTTGAAGATGGGGGCAGGGGGTCCTCCTACGAGCAGTACTTC. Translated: CSVEDGGRGSSYEQYF.

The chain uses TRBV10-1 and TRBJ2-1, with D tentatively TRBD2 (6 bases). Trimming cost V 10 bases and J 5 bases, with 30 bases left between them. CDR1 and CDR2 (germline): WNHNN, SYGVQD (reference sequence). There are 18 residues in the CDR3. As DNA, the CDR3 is TGCGCCAATATCCCGGGACCCCGCCGGGGGAAAAACCACAATGAGCAGTTCTTC. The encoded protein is CANIPGPRRGKNHNEQFF.

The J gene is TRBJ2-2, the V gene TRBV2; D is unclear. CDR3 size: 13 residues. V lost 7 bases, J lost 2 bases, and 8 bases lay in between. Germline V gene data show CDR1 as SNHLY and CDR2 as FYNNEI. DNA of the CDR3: TGTGCCAGCAAGGTGATCAACACCGGGGAGCTGTTTTTT. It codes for CASKVINTGELFF.

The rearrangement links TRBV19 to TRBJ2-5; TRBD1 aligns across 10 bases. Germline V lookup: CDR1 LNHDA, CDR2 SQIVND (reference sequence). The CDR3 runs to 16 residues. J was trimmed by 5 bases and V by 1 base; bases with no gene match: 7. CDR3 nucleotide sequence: TGTGCCAGTAGTATAGCCCGAGGGACAGGGGCCGAGACCCAGTACTTC. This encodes CASSIARGTGAETQYF.

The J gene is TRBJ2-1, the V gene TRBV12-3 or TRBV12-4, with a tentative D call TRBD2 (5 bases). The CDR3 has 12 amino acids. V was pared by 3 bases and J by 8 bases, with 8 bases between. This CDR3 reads CASSLGSHEQFF. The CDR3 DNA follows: TGTGCCAGCAGTTTGGGGAGCCATGAGCAGTTCTTC.

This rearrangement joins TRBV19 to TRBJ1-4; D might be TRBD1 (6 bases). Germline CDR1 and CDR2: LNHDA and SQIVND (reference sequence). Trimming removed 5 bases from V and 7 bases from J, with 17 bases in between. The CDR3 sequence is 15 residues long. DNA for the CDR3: TGTGCCAGTAGTTCCGGCCGGGGCAGGGGTGAAAAACTGTTTTTT. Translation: CASSSGRGRGEKLFF.

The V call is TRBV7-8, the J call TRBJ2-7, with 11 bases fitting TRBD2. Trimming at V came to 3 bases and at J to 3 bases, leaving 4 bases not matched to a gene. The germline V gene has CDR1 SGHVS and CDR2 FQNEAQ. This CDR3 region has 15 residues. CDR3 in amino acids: CASSFGTSGFYEQYF. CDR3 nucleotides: TGTGCCAGCAGCTTTGGGACTAGCGGTTTCTACGAGCAGTACTTC.

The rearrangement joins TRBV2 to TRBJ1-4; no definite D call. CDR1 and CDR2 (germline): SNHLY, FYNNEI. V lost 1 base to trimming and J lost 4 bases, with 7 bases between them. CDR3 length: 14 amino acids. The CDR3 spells CASSEGPINEKLFF. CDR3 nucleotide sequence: TGTGCCAGCAGTGAAGGGCCGATTAATGAAAAACTGTTTTTT.

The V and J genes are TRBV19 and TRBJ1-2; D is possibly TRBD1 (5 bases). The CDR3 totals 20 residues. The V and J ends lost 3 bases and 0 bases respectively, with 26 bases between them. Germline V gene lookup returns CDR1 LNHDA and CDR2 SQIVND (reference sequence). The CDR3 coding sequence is TGTGCCAGTAGTATGTATTTAGGTTTTGAGGGTACAGGAGCTAACTATGGCTACACCTTC. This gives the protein CASSMYLGFEGTGANYGYTF.

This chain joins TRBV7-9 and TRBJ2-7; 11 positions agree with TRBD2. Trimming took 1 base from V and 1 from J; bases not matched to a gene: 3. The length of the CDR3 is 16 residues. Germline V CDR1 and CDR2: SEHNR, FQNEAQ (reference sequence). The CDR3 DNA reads TGTGCCAGCAGCTTAGGTGGACTAGCGGGTTCCTACGAGCAGTACTTC. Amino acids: CASSLGGLAGSYEQYF.

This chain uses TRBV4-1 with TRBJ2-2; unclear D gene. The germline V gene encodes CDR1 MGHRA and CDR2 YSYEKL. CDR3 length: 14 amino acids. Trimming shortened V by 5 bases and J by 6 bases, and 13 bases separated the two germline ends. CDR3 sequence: CASSSRQGPGELFF. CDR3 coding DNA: TGCGCCAGCAGCTCAAGACAAGGGCCCGGGGAGCTGTTTTTT.

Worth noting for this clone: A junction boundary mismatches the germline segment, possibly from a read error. The CDR3 region has the DNA TGTGCCAGCAGCCAAGCGGCTTTATCGCCGGTCTTC. Its translation is CASSQAALSPVF. The V and J genes are TRBV3-1 (or the pseudogene TRBV3-2) and TRBJ2-1; D is undetermined. The CDR3 is 12 residues long. CDR1 is LGHDT, CDR2 YNNKEL, per germline (reference sequence).

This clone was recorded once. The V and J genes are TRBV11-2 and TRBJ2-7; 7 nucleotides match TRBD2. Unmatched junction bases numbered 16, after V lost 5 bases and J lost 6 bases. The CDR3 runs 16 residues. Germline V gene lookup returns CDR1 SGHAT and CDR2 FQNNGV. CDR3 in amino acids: CASSGVAGFTGREQYF. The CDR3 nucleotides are TGTGCCAGCAGCGGGGTAGCGGGTTTTACTGGTCGCGAGCAGTACTTC.

CDR3 in amino acids: CASSQTGQNQPQHF. DNA for the CDR3: TGTGCCAGCTCACAGACAGGGCAGAATCAGCCCCAGCATTTT. This chain links TRBV18 with TRBJ1-5, with TRBD1 matching 7 bases. Germline CDR1 and CDR2: KGHSH and LQKENI. Germline trimming cut 4 bases from V and 4 bases from J; bases unmatched to any gene: 4. The CDR3 runs 14 residues. The full variable domain, in which reference TRBV18 and TRBJ1-5 provide the parts outside the CDR3, is NAGVMQNPRHLVRRRGQEARLRCSPMKGHSHVYWYRQLPEEGLKFMVYLQKENIIDESGMPKERFSAEFPKEGPSILRIQQVVRGDSAAYFCASSQTGQNQPQHFGDGTRLSIL.

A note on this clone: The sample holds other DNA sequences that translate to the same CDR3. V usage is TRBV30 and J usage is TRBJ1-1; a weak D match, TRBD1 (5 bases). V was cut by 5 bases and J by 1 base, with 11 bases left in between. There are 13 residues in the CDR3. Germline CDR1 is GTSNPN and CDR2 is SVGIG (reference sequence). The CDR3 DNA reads TGTGCCTGGGGTACTGGGGCGAACACTGAAGCTTTCTTT. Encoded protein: CAWGTGANTEAFF.

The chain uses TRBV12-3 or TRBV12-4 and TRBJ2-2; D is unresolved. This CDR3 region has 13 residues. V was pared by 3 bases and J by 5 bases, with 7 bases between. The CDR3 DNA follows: TGTGCCAGCAGTTTCGGGCGTACCGGGGAGCTGTTTTTT. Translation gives CASSFGRTGELFF.

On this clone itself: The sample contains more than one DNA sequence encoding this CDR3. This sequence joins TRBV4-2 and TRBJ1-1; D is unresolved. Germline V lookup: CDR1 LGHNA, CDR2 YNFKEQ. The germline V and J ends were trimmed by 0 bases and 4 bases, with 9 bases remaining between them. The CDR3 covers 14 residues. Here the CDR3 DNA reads TGTGCCAGCAGCCAAGATCCCAGAGGCACTGAAGCTTTCTTT. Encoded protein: CASSQDPRGTEAFF.

CDR3 DNA sequence: TGTGCCTGGAGTGTTAGGACGCGGGGGCGTGGCTACACCTTC. Its translation is CAWSVRTRGRGYTF. V gene TRBV30 combines with J gene TRBJ1-2; D may be TRBD1 (6 bases). Germline loops: CDR1 GTSNPN, CDR2 SVGIG (reference sequence). The CDR3 covers 14 residues. The ends were cut back, 0 bases at V and 7 bases at J, with 15 bases in the middle. Looking up the rest from reference TRBV30 and TRBJ1-2 gives the full variable domain: SQTIHQWPATLVQPVGSPLSLECTVEGTSNPNLYWYRQAAGRGLQLLFYSVGIGQISSEVPQNLSASRPQDRQFILSSKKLLLSDSGFYLCAWSVRTRGRGYTFGSGTRLTVV.